Presented here are 18 T cell receptor beta chains from one specimen sequenced in a study of shared clonotypes between healthy human individuals. This table comes from immunoSEQ multiplex PCR, and its TCRdb copy is limited to in-frame clones, with some not included. The table records roughly 2 million clones, approximately 94% of them present only once. Naivety among CD8 cells was defined by CD45RO negativity and positive CCR7 selection, thereby excluding terminally differentiated effector memory CD45RA+ cells. What was sequenced was naive CD8+ T cells sorted from blood. These receptors were collected from a young man in good health.

Note on this clone: The sample holds other DNA sequences that translate to the same CDR3. This sequence joins TRBV5-6 and TRBJ1-5, with D unclear. Germline values: CDR1 SGHDT, CDR2 YYEEEE. V was trimmed by 1 base and J by 4 bases, leaving 6 bases between them. The CDR3 has 13 residues. CDR3 region: CASSLSANQPQHF. Written as DNA, the CDR3 is TGTGCCAGCAGCTTGTCGGCGAATCAGCCCCAGCATTTT.

Here the CDR3 DNA reads TGTGCCAGCAGCCAAGATCATTACAGTGGAGTCTCTGGGGCCAACGTCCTGACTTTC. Residues: CASSQDHYSGVSGANVLTF. The V call is TRBV14, the J call TRBJ2-6; D unresolved. The CDR3 is 19 residues long. V lost 0 bases and J 0 bases, leaving 15 bases between the germline ends. Germline V lookup: CDR1 SGHDN, CDR2 FVKESK.

The chain is built from TRBV7-9 and TRBJ2-7; 10 nucleotides agree with TRBD2. After removal of 2 bases from V and 5 bases from J, the junction contained 9 bases not matched to a gene. Germline V gives CDR1 SEHNR, CDR2 FQNEAQ (reference sequence). This CDR3 region has 16 residues. The CDR3 here is CASSLTLTSGFNEQYF. Here the CDR3 DNA reads TGTGCCAGCAGCTTAACTCTGACTAGCGGGTTCAACGAGCAGTACTTC.

The chain links TRBV13 to TRBJ2-5; D possibly corresponds to TRBD2 (5 bases). The CDR3 spans 15 residues. Trimming removed 3 bases from V and 0 bases from J, with 11 bases in between. Germline CDR1 is PRHDT and CDR2 is FYEKMQ (reference sequence). For the CDR3, the DNA is TGTGCCAGCAGCTTTGATTGGGGAGACCAAGAGACCCAGTACTTC. Its translation is CASSFDWGDQETQYF. The whole variable domain, filled in from reference TRBV13 and TRBJ2-5, reads AAGVIQSPRHLIKEKRETATLKCYPIPRHDTVYWYQQGPGQDPQFLISFYEKMQSDKGSIPDRFSAQQFSDYHSELNMSSLELGDSALYFCASSFDWGDQETQYFGPGTRLLVL.

The table lists this clone with many counts. The chain has TRBV7-2 and TRBJ2-7; 9 bases line up with TRBD2. Germline-derived CDR1 and CDR2 are SGHTA and FQGNSA. The V and J ends lost 3 bases and 3 bases, in that order; junction bases with no gene match: 3. CDR3 length: 14 amino acids. The CDR3 reads CASSFSGGFYEQYF. Here the CDR3 DNA reads TGTGCCAGCAGCTTTAGCGGGGGATTCTACGAGCAGTACTTC.

J is TRBJ2-1 and V is TRBV4-1; 9 positions match TRBD2. V gave up 8 bases and J gave up 4 bases; unmatched junction bases: 12. The CDR3 sequence is 16 residues long. The germline V gene has CDR1 MGHRA and CDR2 YSYEKL. The CDR3 DNA reads TGCGCCAGCCAAAGGCTAGCGGGAACTTTTTACAATGAGCAGTTCTTC. Translated, it gives CASQRLAGTFYNEQFF.

A note on this clone: The germline gene is not matched at one end of the junction; a read error may be the cause. The chain combines TRBV5-6 with TRBJ1-1, with unresolved D. CDR1 and CDR2 from the germline V gene are SGHDT and YYEEEE. There are 11 residues in the CDR3. DNA for the CDR3: TGTGCCAGCAGCGTCCAATTGGGCCAGACTTTT. It codes for CASSVQLGQTF.

The V and J genes are TRBV27 and TRBJ1-1; 8 bases line up with TRBD1. Germline V lookup: CDR1 MNHEY, CDR2 SMNVEV (reference sequence). CDR3 length: 14 residues. V dropped 5 bases and J dropped 3; count of bases not matched to a gene: 5. The CDR3 DNA is TGTGCCAGCAGTCCACAGGGGGAGCACACTGAAGCTTTCTTT. Translation gives CASSPQGEHTEAFF.

This chain joins TRBV11-2 and TRBJ2-1, with 10 bases that match TRBD2. The V gene end was trimmed by 4 bases and the J gene end by 6 bases; junction bases not matched to a gene: 3. The length of the CDR3 is 14 residues. Germline V gene sequence: CDR1 SGHAT, CDR2 FQNNGV. CDR3 sequence: CASSSWTSGNEQFF. CDR3 in DNA: TGTGCCAGCAGCTCATGGACTAGCGGCAATGAGCAGTTCTTC.

The V and J genes are TRBV30 and TRBJ2-2; the D gene is possibly TRBD2 (6 bases). From germline, CDR1 is GTSNPN and CDR2 SVGIG (reference sequence). With 4 bases removed from V and 6 bases from J, the gap between germline ends came to 12 bases. CDR3 length equals 13 residues. CDR3 loop: CAWTPTGAGELFF. The DNA of the CDR3 is TGTGCCTGGACCCCCACGGGGGCCGGGGAGCTGTTTTTT.

The chain uses TRBV6-4 and TRBJ2-1; perhaps TRBD2 as D (5 bases). From germline, CDR1 is MRHNA and CDR2 SNTAGT. This CDR3 comprises 17 residues. The V and J ends lost 0 bases and 0 bases respectively, with 12 bases between them. The CDR3 loop reads CASSDSLSVSSYNEQFF. The CDR3 nucleotides are TGTGCCAGCAGTGACTCCCTTAGCGTTTCCTCCTACAATGAGCAGTTCTTC.

This clone showed up just a few times. This CDR3 reads CSSVLATQETQYF. CDR3 nucleotides: TGCAGCTCCGTGCTAGCCACACAAGAGACCCAGTACTTC. V is TRBV29-1 and J is TRBJ2-5; D is perhaps TRBD2 (5 bases). The length of the CDR3 is 13 residues. The germline V gene encodes CDR1 SQVTM and CDR2 ANQGSEA. Trimming took 8 bases from V and 2 from J, leaving 15 bases between them.

This rearrangement joins TRBV11-2 to TRBJ2-2; 9 positions match TRBD2. The CDR3 extends over 19 amino acids. Germline CDR1 is SGHAT and CDR2 is FQNNGV. Unmatched junction bases numbered 11, after V lost 3 bases and J lost 0 bases. The CDR3, as DNA: TGTGCCAGCAGCTTTTCCGACTACCAGCGGGAGGCGAACACCGGGGAGCTGTTTTTT. Protein sequence: CASSFSDYQREANTGELFF. Looking up the rest from reference TRBV11-2 and TRBJ2-2 gives the full variable domain: EAGVAQSPRYKIIEKRQSVAFWCNPISGHATLYWYQQILGQGPKLLIQFQNNGVVDDSQLPKDRFSAERLKGVDSTLKIQPAKLEDSAVYLCASSFSDYQREANTGELFFGEGSRLTVL.

The chain joins TRBV7-8 to TRBJ1-2; TRBD1 agrees at 9 bases. Germline-derived CDR1 and CDR2 are SGHVS and FQNEAQ. J lost 8 bases, V lost 5 bases, and 6 bases had no gene match. This CDR3 is 13 amino acids long. CDR3 DNA sequence: TGTGCCAGCAGCCTCGGACAGGGGTCCGGCTACACCTTC. It yields the protein CASSLGQGSGYTF.

The chain employs TRBV7-9 and TRBJ2-7, with a tentative D call TRBD2 (6 bases). V shed 4 bases and J shed 4 bases, with 14 bases lying between them. The length of the CDR3 is 14 residues. CDR1 and CDR2 (germline): SEHNR, FQNEAQ (reference sequence). For the CDR3, the DNA is TGTGCCAGCAGCTCGGGAGCCGAATGGTACGAGCAGTACTTC. Its translation: CASSSGAEWYEQYF.

The rearrangement links TRBV5-6 to TRBJ2-3; 10 nucleotides agree with TRBD1. The CDR3 totals 15 residues. V gave up 4 bases and J gave up 1 base; unmatched junction bases: 3. Germline V gives CDR1 SGHDT, CDR2 YYEEEE. This CDR3 reads CASSPGTGGTDTQYF. CDR3 nucleotides: TGTGCCAGCAGCCCGGGGACAGGGGGCACAGATACGCAGTATTTT.

This chain connects TRBV9 to TRBJ1-2, with a tentative D call TRBD1 (6 bases). The CDR3 has 14 residues. The germline CDR1 and CDR2 sequences are SGDLS and YYNGEE. V lost 2 bases, J lost 8 bases, and 16 bases lay in between. CDR3: CASSVPGGQRGYTF. The CDR3 DNA follows: TGTGCCAGCAGCGTCCCCGGGGGCCAAAGGGGCTACACCTTC. Combining the CDR3 with reference TRBV9 and TRBJ1-2 gives the whole variable domain DSGVTQTPKHLITATGQRVTLRCSPRSGDLSVYWYQQSLDQGLQFLIQYYNGEERAKGNILERFSAQQFPDLHSELNLSSLELGDSALYFCASSVPGGQRGYTFGSGTRLTVV.

CDR3 nucleotide sequence: TGTGCCAGCAGTGAAGGGGTAGCGGGAGGAGAGACCCAGTACTTC. Protein sequence: CASSEGVAGGETQYF. V and J are TRBV2 and TRBJ2-5, with 10 positions matching TRBD2. Germline CDR1 SNHLY, CDR2 FYNNEI. The CDR3 length is 15 residues. V dropped 1 base and J dropped 4; count of bases not matched to a gene: 3. The full variable domain, in which reference TRBV2 and TRBJ2-5 provide the parts outside the CDR3, is EPEVTQTPSHQVTQMGQEVILRCVPISNHLYFYWYRQILGQKVEFLVSFYNNEISEKSEIFDDQFSVERPDGSNFTLKIRSTKLEDSAMYFCASSEGVAGGETQYFGPGTRLLVL.